The clone carrying this TCR beta chain was seen only once. This record belongs to a study of T cell changes during pregnancy in multiple sclerosis. The CDR3 runs 15 residues. The germline gives CDR1 SGHTA, CDR2 FQGTGA. Trimming removed 1 base from V and 8 bases from J; junction bases left unmatched: 2. TCRdb's copy holds only in-frame clones and misses some; the assay was immunoSEQ multiplex PCR. The repertoire holds some 52,000 clones, with approximately 92% as singletons. Here the sequenced sample was CD4+ T cells from peripheral blood mononuclear cells, taken in the third trimester of pregnancy. The rearrangement links TRBV7-3 to TRBJ1-6; 10 bases match TRBD1. The source of this sequence is a female donor with multiple sclerosis, enrolled in a pregnancy study. CDR3 sequence (DNA): TGTGCCAGCAGCTTAATCGGACAGGGGGATTCACCCCTCCACTTT. Amino acids: CASSLIGQGDSPLHF.